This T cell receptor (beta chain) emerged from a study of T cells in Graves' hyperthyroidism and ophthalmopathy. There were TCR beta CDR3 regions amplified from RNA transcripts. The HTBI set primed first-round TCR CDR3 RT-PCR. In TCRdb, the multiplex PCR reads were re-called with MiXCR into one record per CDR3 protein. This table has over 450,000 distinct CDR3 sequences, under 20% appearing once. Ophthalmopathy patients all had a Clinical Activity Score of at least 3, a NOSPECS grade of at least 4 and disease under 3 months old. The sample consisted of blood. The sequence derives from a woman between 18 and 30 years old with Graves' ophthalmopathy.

CDR3 amino acids: CASSVDGGRADTQYF. CDR3 DNA sequence: TGTGCCAGCAGCGTAGACGGGGGGAGGGCAGATACGCAGTATTTT. This chain links TRBV9 with TRBJ2-3, with 7 positions matching TRBD2. Trimming cost V 0 bases and J 4 bases; bases outside gene matches: 5. This CDR3 region has 15 residues. Germline V gives CDR1 SGDLS, CDR2 YYNGEE. The complete variable domain, with remaining parts taken from reference TRBV9 and TRBJ2-3, reads DSGVTQTPKHLITATGQRVTLRCSPRSGDLSVYWYQQSLDQGLQFLIQYYNGEERAKGNILERFSAQQFPDLHSELNLSSLELGDSALYFCASSVDGGRADTQYFGPGTRLTVL.